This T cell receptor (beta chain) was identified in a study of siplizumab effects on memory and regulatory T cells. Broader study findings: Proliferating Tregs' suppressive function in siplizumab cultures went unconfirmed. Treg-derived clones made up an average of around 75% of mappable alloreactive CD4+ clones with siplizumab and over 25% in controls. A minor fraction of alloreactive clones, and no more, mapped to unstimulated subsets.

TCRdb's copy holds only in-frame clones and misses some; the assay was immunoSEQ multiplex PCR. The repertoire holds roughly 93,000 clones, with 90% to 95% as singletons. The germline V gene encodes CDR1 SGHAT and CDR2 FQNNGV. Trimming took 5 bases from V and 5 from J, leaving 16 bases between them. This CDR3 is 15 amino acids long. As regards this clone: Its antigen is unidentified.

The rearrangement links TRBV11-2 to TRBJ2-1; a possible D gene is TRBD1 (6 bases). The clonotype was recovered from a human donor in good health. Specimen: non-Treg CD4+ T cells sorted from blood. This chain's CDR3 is CASSKRQAGNNEQFF. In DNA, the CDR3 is TGTGCCAGCAGCAAAAGACAGGCTGGGAACAATGAGCAGTTCTTC.